This T cell receptor (beta chain) was sequenced for a study of blood T cell repertoires in COVID-19. The germline V gene has CDR1 SGHNT and CDR2 YYREEE (reference sequence). V shed 3 bases, J shed 2 bases, and the junction held 10 bases outside the gene matches. The CDR3 has 17 residues. Seattle patients were enrolled while actively infected and followed longitudinally. The repertoire was sequenced with immunoSEQ multiplex PCR; TCRdb's copy has only in-frame clones and lacks some. The sample gives about 300,000 clones, approximately 90% of which show up once; about 2% is in the top ten. Sequenced material: peripheral blood. The source of this sequence is a woman aged 25 to 39 with COVID-19, enrolled during active disease. The chain recombines TRBV5-4 with TRBJ2-2; 7 bases agree with TRBD1. This CDR3 is CASSSDRTGRNTGELFF. CDR3 bases: TGTGCCAGCAGCTCAGACCGGACAGGACGTAACACCGGGGAGCTGTTTTTT.